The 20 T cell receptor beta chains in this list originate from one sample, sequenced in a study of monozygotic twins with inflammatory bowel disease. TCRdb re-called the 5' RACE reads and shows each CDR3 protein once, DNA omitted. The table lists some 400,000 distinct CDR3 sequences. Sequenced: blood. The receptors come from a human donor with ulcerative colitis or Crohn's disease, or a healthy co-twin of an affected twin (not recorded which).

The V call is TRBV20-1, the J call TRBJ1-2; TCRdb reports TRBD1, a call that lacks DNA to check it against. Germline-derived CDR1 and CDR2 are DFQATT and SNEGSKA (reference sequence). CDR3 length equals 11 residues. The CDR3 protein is CSADSRYGYTF.

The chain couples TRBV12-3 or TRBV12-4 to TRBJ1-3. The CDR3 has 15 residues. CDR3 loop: CASKDPTSSGNTIYF.

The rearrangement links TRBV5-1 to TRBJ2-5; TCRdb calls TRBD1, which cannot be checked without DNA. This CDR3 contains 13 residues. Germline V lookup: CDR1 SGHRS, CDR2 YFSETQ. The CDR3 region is CASSLQGWETQYF. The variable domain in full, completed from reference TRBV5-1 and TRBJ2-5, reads KAGVTQTPRYLIKTRGQQVTLSCSPISGHRSVSWYQQTPGQGLQFLFEYFSETQRNKGNFPGRFSGRQFSNSRSEMNVSTLELGDSALYLCASSLQGWETQYFGPGTRLLVL.

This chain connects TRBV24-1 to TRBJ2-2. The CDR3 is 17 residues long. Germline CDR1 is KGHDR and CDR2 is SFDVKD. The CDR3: CATSDLQSQGNTGELFF.

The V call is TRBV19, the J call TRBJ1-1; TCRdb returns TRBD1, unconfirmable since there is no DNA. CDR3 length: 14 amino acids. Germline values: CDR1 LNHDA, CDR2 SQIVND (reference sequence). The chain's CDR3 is CASSIQGSVTEAFF. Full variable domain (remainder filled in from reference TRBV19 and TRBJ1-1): DGGITQSPKYLFRKEGQNVTLSCEQNLNHDAMYWYRQDPGQGLRLIYYSQIVNDFQKGDIAEGYSVSREKKESFPLTVTSAQKNPTAFYLCASSIQGSVTEAFFGQGTRLTVV.

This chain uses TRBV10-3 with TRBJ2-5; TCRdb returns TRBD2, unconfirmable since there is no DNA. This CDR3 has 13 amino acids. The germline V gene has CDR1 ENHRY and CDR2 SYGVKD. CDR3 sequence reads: CAIGASRGETQYF.

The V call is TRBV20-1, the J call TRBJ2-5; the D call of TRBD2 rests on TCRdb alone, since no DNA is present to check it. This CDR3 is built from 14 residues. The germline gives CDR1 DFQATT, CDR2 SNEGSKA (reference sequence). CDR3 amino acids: CSAERDSLQETQYF.

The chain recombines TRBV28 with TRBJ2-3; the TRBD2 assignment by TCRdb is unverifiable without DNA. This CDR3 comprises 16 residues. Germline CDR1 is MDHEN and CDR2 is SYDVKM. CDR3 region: CASSSGTSGSSDTQYF.

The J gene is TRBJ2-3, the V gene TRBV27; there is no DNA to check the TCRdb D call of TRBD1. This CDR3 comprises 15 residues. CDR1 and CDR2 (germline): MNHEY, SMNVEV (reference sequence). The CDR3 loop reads CASSPGERSTDTQYF.

Here the CDR3 reads CASSSLGGEQYF. The chain uses TRBV19 and TRBJ2-7; the TCRdb call, TRBD2, lacks DNA for checking. CDR1 LNHDA and CDR2 SQIVND come from the germline V gene (reference sequence). CDR3 length: 12 residues.

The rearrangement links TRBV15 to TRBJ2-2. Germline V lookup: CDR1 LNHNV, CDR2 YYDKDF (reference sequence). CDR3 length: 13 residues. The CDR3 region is CATSRVHTGELFF.

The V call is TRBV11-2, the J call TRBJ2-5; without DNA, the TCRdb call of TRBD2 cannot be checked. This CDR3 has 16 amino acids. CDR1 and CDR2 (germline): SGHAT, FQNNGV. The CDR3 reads CASSLGLAGGLETQYF.

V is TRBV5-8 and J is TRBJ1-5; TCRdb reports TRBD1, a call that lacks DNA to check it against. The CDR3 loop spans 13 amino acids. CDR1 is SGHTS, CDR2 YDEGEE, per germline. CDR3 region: CASRTPDEKAQHF.

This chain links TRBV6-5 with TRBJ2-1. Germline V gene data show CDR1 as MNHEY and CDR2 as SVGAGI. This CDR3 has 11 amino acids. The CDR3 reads CASSYQYEQFF.

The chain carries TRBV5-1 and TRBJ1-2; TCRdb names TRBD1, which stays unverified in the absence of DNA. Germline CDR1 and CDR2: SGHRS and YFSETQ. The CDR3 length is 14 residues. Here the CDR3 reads CASSLDQGGYGYTF.

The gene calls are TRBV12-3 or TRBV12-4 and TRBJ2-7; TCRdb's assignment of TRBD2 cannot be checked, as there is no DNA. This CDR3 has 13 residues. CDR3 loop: CASTPRELGEQYF.

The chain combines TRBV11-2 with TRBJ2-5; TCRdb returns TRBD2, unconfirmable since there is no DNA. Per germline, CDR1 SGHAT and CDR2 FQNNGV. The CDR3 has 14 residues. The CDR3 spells CASSLGVAGGLLNF.

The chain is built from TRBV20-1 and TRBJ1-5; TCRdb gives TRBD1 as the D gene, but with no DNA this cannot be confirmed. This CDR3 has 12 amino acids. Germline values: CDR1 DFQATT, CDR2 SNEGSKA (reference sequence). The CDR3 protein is CSAAGINQPQHF.

CDR3 in amino acids: CASSQDSWYADTQYF. The rearrangement joins TRBV7-3 to TRBJ2-3; TCRdb proposes TRBD1, but this gene call is untestable without DNA. Germline CDR1 and CDR2: SGHTA and FQGTGA. CDR3 length: 15 amino acids.

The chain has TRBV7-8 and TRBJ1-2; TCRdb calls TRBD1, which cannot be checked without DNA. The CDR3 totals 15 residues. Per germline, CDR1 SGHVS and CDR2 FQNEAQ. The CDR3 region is CASSPHRVANYGYTF.